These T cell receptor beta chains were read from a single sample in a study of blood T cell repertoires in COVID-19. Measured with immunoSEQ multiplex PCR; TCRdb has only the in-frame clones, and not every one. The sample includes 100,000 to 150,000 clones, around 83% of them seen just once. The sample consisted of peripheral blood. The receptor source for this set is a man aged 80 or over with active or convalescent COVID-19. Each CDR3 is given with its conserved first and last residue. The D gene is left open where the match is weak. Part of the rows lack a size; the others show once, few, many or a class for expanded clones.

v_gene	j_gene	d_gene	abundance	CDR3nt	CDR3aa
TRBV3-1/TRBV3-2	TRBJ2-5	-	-	TGTGCCAGCACTGGGGAAGGGGCCCAGTACTTC	CASTGEGAQYF
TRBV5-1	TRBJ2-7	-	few	TGCGCCAGCAGCAGTGGGGGCTCCCTAATCTACGAGCAGTACTTC	CASSSGGSLIYEQYF
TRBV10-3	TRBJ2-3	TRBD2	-	TGTGCCATCAGGGGAGGGAGTGGGACTAGCGGTTACACAGATACGCAGTATTTT	CAIRGGSGTSGYTDTQYF
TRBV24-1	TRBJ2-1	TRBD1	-	TGTGCCACCGGTAAGACCGGGACAGGGCTGGGGAATGAGCAGTTCTTC	CATGKTGTGLGNEQFF
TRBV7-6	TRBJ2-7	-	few	TGTGCCAGCAGCTTAGTCCAGGGCTCCTACGAGCAGTACTTC	CASSLVQGSYEQYF
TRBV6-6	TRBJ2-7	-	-	TGTGCCAGCAGTTACTACAGGCCCTCCACCTACGAGCAGTACTTC	CASSYYRPSTYEQYF
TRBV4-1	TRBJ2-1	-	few	TGCGCCAGCAGCCAAGGGGCAAATGAGCAGTTCTTC	CASSQGANEQFF
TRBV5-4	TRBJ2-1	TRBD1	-	TGTGCCAGCAACACCGGGACAGGGTCCTACAATGAGCAGTTCTTC	CASNTGTGSYNEQFF
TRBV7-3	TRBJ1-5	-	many	TGTGCCAGCAGCTTGCTTGGGGGGGCCGATCAGCCCCAGCATTTT	CASSLLGGADQPQHF
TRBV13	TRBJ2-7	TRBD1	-	TGTGCCAGCAGCGCGCGATCAGGGGGCACCTATTCCTACGAGCAGTACTTC	CASSARSGGTYSYEQYF
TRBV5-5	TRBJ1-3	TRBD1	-	TGTGCCAGCAGGTGGGGTCAGGGGGCTGATGGAAACACCATATATTTT	CASRWGQGADGNTIYF
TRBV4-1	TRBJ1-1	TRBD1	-	TGCGCCAGCAGCACAGGGGATCTAATGTTTGAAGCTTTCTTT	CASSTGDLMFEAFF
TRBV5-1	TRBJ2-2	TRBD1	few	TGCGCCAGCAGCCCCCACAGGGGAACGAACACCGGGGAGCTGTTTTTT	CASSPHRGTNTGELFF
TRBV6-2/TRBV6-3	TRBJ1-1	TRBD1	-	TGTGCCAGCAGTTACACCCCAGGGGGCGAAGCTTTCTTT	CASSYTPGGEAFF
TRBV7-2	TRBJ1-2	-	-	TGTGCCAGCAGCCCAGCGGGGGGAATTTTTGGCGGCTACACCTTC	CASSPAGGIFGGYTF
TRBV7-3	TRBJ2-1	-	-	TGTGCCAGCAGCCTACGACACTACAATGAGCAGTTCTTC	CASSLRHYNEQFF
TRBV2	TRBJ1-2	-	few	TGTGCCGAGGGCAGGACGGGCTATGGCTACACCTTC	CAEGRTGYGYTF
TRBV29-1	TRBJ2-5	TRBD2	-	TGCAGCGCCGGGCGACTAGCGGGGTGGGAGACCCAGTACTTC	CSAGRLAGWETQYF
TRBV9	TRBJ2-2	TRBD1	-	TGTGCCAGCAGCGCATACAGGGGGCCCGGGGAGCTGTTTTTT	CASSAYRGPGELFF
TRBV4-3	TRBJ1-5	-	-	TGCGCCAGCAGCCAAGATCCCCAGGGTAATCAGCCCCAGCATTTT	CASSQDPQGNQPQHF
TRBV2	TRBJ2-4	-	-	TGTGCCAGCAGTTTAGGACAGCTAGCCAAAAACATTCAGTACTTC	CASSLGQLAKNIQYF
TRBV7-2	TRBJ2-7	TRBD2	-	TGTGCCAGCAGCCCCCGGGTAGCGGGGGGCCTCTACGAGCAGTACTTC	CASSPRVAGGLYEQYF